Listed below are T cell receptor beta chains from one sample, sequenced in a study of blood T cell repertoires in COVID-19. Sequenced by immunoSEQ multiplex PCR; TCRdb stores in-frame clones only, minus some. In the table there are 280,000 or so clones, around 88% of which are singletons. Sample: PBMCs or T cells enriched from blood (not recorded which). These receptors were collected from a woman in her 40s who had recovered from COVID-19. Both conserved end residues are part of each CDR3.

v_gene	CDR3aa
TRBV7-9	CASSLLAGTNEQFF
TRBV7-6	CASSLGSQGGTEAFF
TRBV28	CASLSNIGANYGYTF
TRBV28	CASTRGLSSYNEQFF
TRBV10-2	CASSEITGETQYF
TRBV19	CASTRTGGGELFF
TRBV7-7	CASSPSRAGENEQFF
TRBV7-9	CASSPAGLNTGELFF
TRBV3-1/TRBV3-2	CASSQSRSYSGNTIYF
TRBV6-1	CASSDRHGGGNTIYF
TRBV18	CASSPLPGANEKLFF
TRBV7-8	CASSPRGGTAYGYTF
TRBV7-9	CASSSPGRETQYF
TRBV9	CASSALAGDIDTQYF
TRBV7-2	CASSLQQGPYEQYF
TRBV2	CASSFRVAGELFF
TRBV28	CASSLPGTGELFF
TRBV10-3	CAISESRGGGYTF
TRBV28	CASSSDRLGSPLHF
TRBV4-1	CASSTGLAVSYEQYF
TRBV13	CASGKQAQETQYF
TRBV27	CASSSTYRPGQGGDQPQHF
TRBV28	CATRRGTGSPLHF
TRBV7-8	CASSLGLLAGGSYNEQFF
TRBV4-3	CASSLFPPGGPSGIPVYNEQFF
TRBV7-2	CASSLGGGAPAYEQYF
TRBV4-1	CASSQDLSGGAGELFF
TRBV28	CASSSSGQRKNIQYF
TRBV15	CATSRDQDQPQHF
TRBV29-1	CSADIQGLVEQFF
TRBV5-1	CASSLWGQGENEQYF
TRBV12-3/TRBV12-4	CASSPTTLGEQFF
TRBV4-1	CASSQTGGGGYTF
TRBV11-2	CASSPPEARVTADTQYF
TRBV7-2	CASSRGQPTTGELFF
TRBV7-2	CASSFAQGVSGGELFF
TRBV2	CASSSGESANTGELFF
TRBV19	CASSGAGKDTQYF
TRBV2	CASSWTAVETQYF